This TCR beta chain was captured in a study of blood T cell repertoires in COVID-19. Study summary: COVID-19 samples, acute and convalescent, were from the United States, Italy and Spain.

Everyone who took part was 18 to 89 years old, and they came from some 23 US areas. The study recruited exposed participants who had met a COVID-19 case within 2 weeks before entry. Per the study methods: By means of reference gene primer amplification, nucleated cell counts were estimated. The protocol was immunoSEQ multiplex PCR, while the TCRdb copy is restricted to in-frame clones and leaves out a portion. V, J and clone size are those of that table, while D and trimming were read from the DNA. The sample lists approximately 310,000 clones, 75% to 90% occurring once. Trimming cost V 2 bases and J 6 bases, with 8 bases left between them. This CDR3 is built from 13 residues. Germline V CDR1 and CDR2: LGHDT, YNNKEL (reference sequence).

The chain uses TRBV3-1 (or the pseudogene TRBV3-2) and TRBJ2-4, with a weak D call TRBD1 (5 bases). This sequence originates from a woman under 40 who had been exposed to COVID-19. The sequencing sample was made of PBMCs or T cells enriched from blood (not recorded which). Written as DNA, the CDR3 is TGTGCCAGCAGCCAAATGACAGCAAACATTCAGTACTTC. It yields the protein CASSQMTANIQYF.